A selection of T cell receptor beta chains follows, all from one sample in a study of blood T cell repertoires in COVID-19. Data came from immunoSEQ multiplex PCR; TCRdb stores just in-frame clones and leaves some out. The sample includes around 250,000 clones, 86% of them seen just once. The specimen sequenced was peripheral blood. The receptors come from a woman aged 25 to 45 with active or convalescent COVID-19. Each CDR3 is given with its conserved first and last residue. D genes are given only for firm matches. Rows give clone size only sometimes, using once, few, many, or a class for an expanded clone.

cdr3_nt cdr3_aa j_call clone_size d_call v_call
TGTGCCAGCAGCCTCCGGAGCGGCGAGACCCAGTACTTC CASSLRSGETQYF TRBJ2-5 NA NA TRBV5-4
TGTGCCCGCAGTTTTTGCGGGGGGGCGGGGGCCAACGTCCTGACTTTC CARSFCGGAGANVLTF TRBJ2-6 NA TRBD2 TRBV6-2/TRBV6-3
TGTGCCTGGGTGGCTTCCTCCGAGCAGTACTTC CAWVASSEQYF TRBJ2-7 NA NA TRBV30
TGTGCCAGCAGCCGCGGGACAGCGAACACCGGGGAGCTGTTTTTT CASSRGTANTGELFF TRBJ2-2 NA NA TRBV2
TGTGCCAGCAGTTACTCAGTGGGGGGGCTCTATCAGCCCCAGCATTTT CASSYSVGGLYQPQHF TRBJ1-5 NA NA TRBV6-2/TRBV6-3
TGTGCCAGCAGTGAATCCTGGGGGCTTAGGTCCAATGAGCAGTTCTTC CASSESWGLRSNEQFF TRBJ2-1 NA NA TRBV25-1
TGTGCCAGCTCACGACTGACTAAAGAGACCCAGTACTTC CASSRLTKETQYF TRBJ2-5 NA NA TRBV18
TGCGCCAGCTGCCCGGGGGGCATTCGGGGTGGAAACACCATATATTTT CASCPGGIRGGNTIYF TRBJ1-3 NA NA TRBV5-1
TGCAGTGCGGGAGAGGAGACCCAGTACTTC CSAGEETQYF TRBJ2-5 NA NA TRBV20-1
TGTGCCAGCGCTCCCCTCGGAGTAGCCAAAAACATTCAGTACTTC CASAPLGVAKNIQYF TRBJ2-4 NA NA TRBV7-2
TGTGCCAGCAGCCAAGTGCCTGAAGGGGGGAGGGATGAAAAACTGTTTTTT CASSQVPEGGRDEKLFF TRBJ1-4 NA NA TRBV4-2
TGTGCCAGCTCGCCCGACAGGGGAAGCTCCTATAATTCACCCCTCCACTTT CASSPDRGSSYNSPLHF TRBJ1-6 NA TRBD1 TRBV18
TGTGCCAGCAGGGGACTCGGGGAAGGGCTCCAAGAGACCCAGTACTTC CASRGLGEGLQETQYF TRBJ2-5 NA NA TRBV28
TGCCAGGGGTCTAGGGGCAATCAGCCCCAGCATTTT CQGSRGNQPQHF TRBJ1-5 NA NA TRBV10-3
TGTGCCAGCAGTTCCCCGACATCGAACACTGAAGCTTTCTTT CASSSPTSNTEAFF TRBJ1-1 NA NA TRBV6-5
TGTGCCAGCAGCCGGGCCGACAGATCCTACGAGCAGTACTTC CASSRADRSYEQYF TRBJ2-7 NA NA TRBV9
TGTGCCAGCAGGGTAACAGGGAACACTGAAGCTTTCTTT CASRVTGNTEAFF TRBJ1-1 few NA TRBV7-2
TGTGCCAGCAGCTTAGAGGGCGGGGGCCCCTGGCAGTATTTT CASSLEGGGPWQYF TRBJ2-3 NA NA TRBV7-9
TGTGCCTGGACACATTTAAGGGTACAGGGTTCACCCCTCCACTTT CAWTHLRVQGSPLHF TRBJ1-6 NA NA TRBV30
TGTGCCAGCTCACCGGGCTTGGACAATGAGCAGTTCTTC CASSPGLDNEQFF TRBJ2-1 once NA TRBV18
TGTGCCAGTAGTATAGCGGCCCGACACAGTATAAATGAAAAACTGTTTTTT CASSIAARHSINEKLFF TRBJ1-4 NA NA TRBV19
TGTGCCAGCAGCTTCAGGGCGGGGCAACGAAATACGCAGTATTTT CASSFRAGQRNTQYF TRBJ2-3 NA NA TRBV7-9
TGTGCCAGCAGCTTCCCGGGGGGCGGAAACACCATATATTTT CASSFPGGGNTIYF TRBJ1-3 NA NA TRBV9
TGTGCCAGCAGTCCTGGACAGCTCACTGAAGCTTTCTTT CASSPGQLTEAFF TRBJ1-1 NA NA TRBV12-3/TRBV12-4
TGTGCCAGCAGCCCGCGCCCTAGAGGTACCTCCTCTGGGGCCAACGTCCTGACTTTC CASSPRPRGTSSGANVLTF TRBJ2-6 NA NA TRBV3-1/TRBV3-2
TGCGCCAGCAGCTCGGGGGACAGGGGGCATGAAAAACTGTTTTTT CASSSGDRGHEKLFF TRBJ1-4 once TRBD1 TRBV5-1
TGTGCCACCAGCAGTGGACAGAATCGGCCGGTCGAGCAGTACTTC CATSSGQNRPVEQYF TRBJ2-7 once NA TRBV15
TGTGCCAGCAGCTTAGGTATTAGCGGGGCGTTGGGAGAGACCCAGTACTTC CASSLGISGALGETQYF TRBJ2-5 once TRBD2 TRBV7-2
TGTGCCAGCAGCGCAGGGACAGGGACGAACACCATATATTTT CASSAGTGTNTIYF TRBJ1-3 NA TRBD1 TRBV5-4
TGTGCCAGCAGCTTTGGCGGGGGCCCCCGAGAGACCCAGTACTTC CASSFGGGPRETQYF TRBJ2-5 NA NA TRBV7-2
TGTGCCAGCAGTGCTACCATGAACACTGAAGCTTTCTTT CASSATMNTEAFF TRBJ1-1 NA NA TRBV3-1/TRBV3-2
TGTGCCAGTAGTAGCGGGACAGGTTCTGGAAACACCATATATTTT CASSSGTGSGNTIYF TRBJ1-3 NA TRBD1 TRBV19
TGCGCCAGCAGCCAAGATTGGACTAGCGGGGGTTATGAGCAGTTCTTC CASSQDWTSGGYEQFF TRBJ2-1 NA TRBD2 TRBV4-3
TGTGCCATCAAACCAGGGTCGTCCTACGAGCAGTACTTC CAIKPGSSYEQYF TRBJ2-7 NA NA TRBV10-3
TGTGCCAGCAGTTTATCGGTGGGGGCTTCGAGCACTGAAGCTTTCTTT CASSLSVGASSTEAFF TRBJ1-1 NA NA TRBV28
TGCGCCAGCAGCCATTCAGGGGGACCCGCAATGAACACTGAAGCTTTCTTT CASSHSGGPAMNTEAFF TRBJ1-1 NA TRBD1 TRBV5-1
TGTGCCAGCAGCTTGACTAGCGGGGGGGCGTTCAATGAGCAGTTCTTC CASSLTSGGAFNEQFF TRBJ2-1 NA TRBD2 TRBV7-2
TGTGCCAGCAGCTTAGTGAGGAAAAGCTCCTATAATTCACCCCTCCACTTT CASSLVRKSSYNSPLHF TRBJ1-6 NA NA TRBV11-3